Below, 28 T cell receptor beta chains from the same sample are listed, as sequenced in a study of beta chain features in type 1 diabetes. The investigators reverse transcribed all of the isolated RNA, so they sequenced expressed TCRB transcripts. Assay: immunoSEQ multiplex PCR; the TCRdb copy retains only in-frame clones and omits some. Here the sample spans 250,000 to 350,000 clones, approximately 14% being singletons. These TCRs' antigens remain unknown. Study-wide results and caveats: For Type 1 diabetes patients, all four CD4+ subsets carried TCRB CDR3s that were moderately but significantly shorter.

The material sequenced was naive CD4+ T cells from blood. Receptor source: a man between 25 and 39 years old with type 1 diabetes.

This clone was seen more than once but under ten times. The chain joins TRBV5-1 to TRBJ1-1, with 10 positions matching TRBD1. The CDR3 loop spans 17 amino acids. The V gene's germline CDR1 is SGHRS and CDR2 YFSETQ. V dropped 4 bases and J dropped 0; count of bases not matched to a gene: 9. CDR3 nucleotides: TGCGCCAGCAGCCGATTCCCGGGACAGGGGTTGAACACTGAAGCTTTCTTT. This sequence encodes CASSRFPGQGLNTEAFF.

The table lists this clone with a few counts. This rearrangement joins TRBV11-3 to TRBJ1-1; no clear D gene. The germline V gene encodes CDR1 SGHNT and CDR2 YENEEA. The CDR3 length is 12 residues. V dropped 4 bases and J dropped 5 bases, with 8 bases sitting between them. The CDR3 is CASSSPSTEAFF. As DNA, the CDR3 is TGTGCCAGCAGCTCCCCTTCTACTGAAGCTTTCTTT.

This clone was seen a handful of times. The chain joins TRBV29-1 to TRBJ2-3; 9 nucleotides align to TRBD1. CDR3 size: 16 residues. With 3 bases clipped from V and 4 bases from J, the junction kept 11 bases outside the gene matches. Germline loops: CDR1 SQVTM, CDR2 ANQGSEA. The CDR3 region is CSVDKGQGSGSDTQYF. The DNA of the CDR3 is TGCAGCGTTGATAAGGGACAGGGATCAGGTTCAGATACGCAGTATTTT.

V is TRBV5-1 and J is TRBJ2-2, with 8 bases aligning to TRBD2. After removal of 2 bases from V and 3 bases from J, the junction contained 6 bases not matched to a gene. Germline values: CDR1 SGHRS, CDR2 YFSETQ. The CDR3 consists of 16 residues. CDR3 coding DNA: TGCGCCAGCAGCTTTAACGCGGGAGGAGACACCGGGGAGCTGTTTTTT. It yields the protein CASSFNAGGDTGELFF.

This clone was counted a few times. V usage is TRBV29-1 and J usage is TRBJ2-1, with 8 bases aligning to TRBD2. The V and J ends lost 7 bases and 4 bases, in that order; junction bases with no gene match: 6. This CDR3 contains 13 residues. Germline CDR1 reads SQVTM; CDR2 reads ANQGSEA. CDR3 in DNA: TGCAGCGCCCAGACTAGCGAGTACAATGAGCAGTTCTTC. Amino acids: CSAQTSEYNEQFF.

CDR3 sequence: CASSLSPPASGSGDEQFF. CDR3 in DNA: TGTGCCAGCAGCTTATCTCCCCCGGCTAGCGGGAGTGGGGATGAGCAGTTCTTC. The gene calls are TRBV7-2 and TRBJ2-1; 10 bases line up with TRBD2. V trimming: 2 bases; J trimming: 8 bases; junction bases outside the gene matches: 15. CDR3 size: 18 residues. Germline V gives CDR1 SGHTA, CDR2 FQGNSA.

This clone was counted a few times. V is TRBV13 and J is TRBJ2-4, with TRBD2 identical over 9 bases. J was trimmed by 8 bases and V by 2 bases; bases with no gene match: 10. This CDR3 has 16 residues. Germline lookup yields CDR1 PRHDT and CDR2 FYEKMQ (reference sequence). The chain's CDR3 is CASSLYLAGSEDIQYF. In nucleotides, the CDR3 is TGTGCCAGCAGCTTATACCTAGCGGGGTCAGAGGACATTCAGTACTTC. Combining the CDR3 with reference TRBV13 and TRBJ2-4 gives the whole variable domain AAGVIQSPRHLIKEKRETATLKCYPIPRHDTVYWYQQGPGQDPQFLISFYEKMQSDKGSIPDRFSAQQFSDYHSELNMSSLELGDSALYFCASSLYLAGSEDIQYFGAGTRLSVL.

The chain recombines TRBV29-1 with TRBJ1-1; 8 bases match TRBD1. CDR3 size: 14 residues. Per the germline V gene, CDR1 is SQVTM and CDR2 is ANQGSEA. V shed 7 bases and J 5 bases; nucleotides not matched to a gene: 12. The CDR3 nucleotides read TGCAGCGCGAGTCAAACAGGGGGGGAAACTGAAGCTTTCTTT. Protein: CSASQTGGETEAFF.

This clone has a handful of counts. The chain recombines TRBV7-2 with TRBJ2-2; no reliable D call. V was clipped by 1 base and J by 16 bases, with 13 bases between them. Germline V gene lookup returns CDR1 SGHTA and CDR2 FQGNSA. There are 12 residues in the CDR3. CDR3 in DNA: TGTGCCAGCAGCTTAGACGTACCCAGGCAGTTTTTT. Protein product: CASSLDVPRQFF.

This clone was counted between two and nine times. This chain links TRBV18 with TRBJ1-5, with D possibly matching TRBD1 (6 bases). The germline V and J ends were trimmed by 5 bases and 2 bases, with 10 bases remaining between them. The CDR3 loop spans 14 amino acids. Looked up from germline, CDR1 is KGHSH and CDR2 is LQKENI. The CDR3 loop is CASSVDSGNQPQHF. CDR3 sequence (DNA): TGTGCCAGCTCAGTGGACAGCGGCAATCAGCCCCAGCATTTT.

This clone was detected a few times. CDR3: CASSLEAYTQYF. The CDR3 DNA reads TGTGCCAGCAGCTTAGAAGCTTATACGCAGTATTTT. The chain employs TRBV7-2 and TRBJ2-3; D remains unclear. V lost 1 base to trimming and J lost 7 bases, with 6 bases between them. This CDR3 has 12 amino acids. The germline V gene has CDR1 SGHTA and CDR2 FQGNSA.

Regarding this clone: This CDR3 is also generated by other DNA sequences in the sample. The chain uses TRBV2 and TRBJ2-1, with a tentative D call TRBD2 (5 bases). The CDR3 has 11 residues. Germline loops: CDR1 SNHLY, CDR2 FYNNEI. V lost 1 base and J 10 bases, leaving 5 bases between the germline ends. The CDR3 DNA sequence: TGTGCCAGCAGTGAAGTAGCGGAGCAGTTCTTC. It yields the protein CASSEVAEQFF.

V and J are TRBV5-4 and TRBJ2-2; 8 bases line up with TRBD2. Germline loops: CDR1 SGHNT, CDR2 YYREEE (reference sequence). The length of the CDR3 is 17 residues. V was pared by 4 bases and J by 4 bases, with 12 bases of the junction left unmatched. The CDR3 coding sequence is TGTGCCAGCAGCCCCCCTTTGGGGCGGGAGGCCACCGGGGAGCTGTTTTTT. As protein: CASSPPLGREATGELFF.

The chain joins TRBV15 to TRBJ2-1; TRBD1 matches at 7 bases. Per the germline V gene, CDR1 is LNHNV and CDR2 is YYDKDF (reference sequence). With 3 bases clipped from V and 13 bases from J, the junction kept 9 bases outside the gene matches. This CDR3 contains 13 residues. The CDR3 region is CATSREIQGEQFF. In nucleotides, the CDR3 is TGTGCCACCAGCAGGGAGATCCAGGGGGAACAGTTCTTC.

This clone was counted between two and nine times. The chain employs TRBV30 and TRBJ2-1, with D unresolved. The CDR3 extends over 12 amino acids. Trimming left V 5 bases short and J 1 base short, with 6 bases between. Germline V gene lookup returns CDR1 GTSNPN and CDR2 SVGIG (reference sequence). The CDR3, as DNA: TGTGCCTGGGGGCTTTCCTACAATGAGCAGTTCTTC. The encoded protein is CAWGLSYNEQFF.

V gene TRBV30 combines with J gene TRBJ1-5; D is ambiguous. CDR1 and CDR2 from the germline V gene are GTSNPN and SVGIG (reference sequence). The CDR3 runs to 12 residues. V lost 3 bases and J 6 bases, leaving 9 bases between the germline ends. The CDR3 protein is CAWSLRAQPQHF. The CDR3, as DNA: TGTGCCTGGAGCCTTCGCGCTCAGCCCCAGCATTTT.

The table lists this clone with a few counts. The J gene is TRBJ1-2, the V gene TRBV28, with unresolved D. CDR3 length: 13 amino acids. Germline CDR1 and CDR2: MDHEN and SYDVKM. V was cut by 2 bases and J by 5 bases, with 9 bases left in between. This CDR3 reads CASSLAALYGYTF. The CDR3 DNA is TGTGCCAGCAGTTTAGCAGCGCTGTATGGCTACACCTTC.

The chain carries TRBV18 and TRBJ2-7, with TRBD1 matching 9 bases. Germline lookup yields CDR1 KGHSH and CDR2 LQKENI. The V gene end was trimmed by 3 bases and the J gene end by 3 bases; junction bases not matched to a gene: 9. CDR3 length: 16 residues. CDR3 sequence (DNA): TGTGCCAGCTCACCTCAAGGGACAGGGACGATCTACGAGCAGTACTTC. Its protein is CASSPQGTGTIYEQYF.

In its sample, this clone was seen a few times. CDR3 in amino acids: CASSVGGTGNTEAFF. In DNA, the CDR3 is TGTGCCAGCAGCGTAGGGGGAACAGGGAACACTGAAGCTTTCTTT. The V and J genes are TRBV9 and TRBJ1-1; TRBD1 is a possible D gene (5 bases). This CDR3 spans 15 amino acids. CDR1 and CDR2 (germline): SGDLS, YYNGEE. Trimming pared 0 bases from V and 1 base from J, leaving 10 bases between.

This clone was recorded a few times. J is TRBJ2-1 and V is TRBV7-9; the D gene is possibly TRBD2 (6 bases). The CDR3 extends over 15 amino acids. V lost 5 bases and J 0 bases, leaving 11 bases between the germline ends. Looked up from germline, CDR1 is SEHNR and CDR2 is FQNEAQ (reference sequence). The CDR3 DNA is TGTGCCAGCAGCCTCCGGGGGAGCTCCTACAATGAGCAGTTCTTC. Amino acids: CASSLRGSSYNEQFF.

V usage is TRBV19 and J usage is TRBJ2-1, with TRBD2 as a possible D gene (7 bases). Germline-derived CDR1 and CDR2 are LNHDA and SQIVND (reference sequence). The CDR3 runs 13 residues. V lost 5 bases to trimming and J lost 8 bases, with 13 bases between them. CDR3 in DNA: TGTGCCAGTAGTCCAAGGGGGGGGTATGAGCAGTTCTTC. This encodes CASSPRGGYEQFF.

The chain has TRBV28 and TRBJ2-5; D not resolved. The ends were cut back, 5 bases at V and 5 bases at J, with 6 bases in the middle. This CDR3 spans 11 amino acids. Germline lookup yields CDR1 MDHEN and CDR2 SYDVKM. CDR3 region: CASSVGETQYF. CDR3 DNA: TGTGCCAGCAGTGTCGGGGAGACCCAGTACTTC.

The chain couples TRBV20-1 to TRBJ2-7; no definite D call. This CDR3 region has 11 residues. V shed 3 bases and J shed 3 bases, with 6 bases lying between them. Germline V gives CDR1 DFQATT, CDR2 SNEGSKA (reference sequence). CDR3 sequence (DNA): TGCAGTGCTAGGCTAGTCTACGAGCAGTACTTC. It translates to CSARLVYEQYF.

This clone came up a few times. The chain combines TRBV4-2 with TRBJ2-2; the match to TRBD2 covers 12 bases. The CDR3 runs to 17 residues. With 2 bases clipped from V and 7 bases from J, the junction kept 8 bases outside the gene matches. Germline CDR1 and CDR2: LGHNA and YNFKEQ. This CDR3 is CASSQTLAGGRNGELFF. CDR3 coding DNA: TGTGCCAGCAGCCAAACTCTAGCGGGAGGGCGTAACGGGGAGCTGTTTTTT.

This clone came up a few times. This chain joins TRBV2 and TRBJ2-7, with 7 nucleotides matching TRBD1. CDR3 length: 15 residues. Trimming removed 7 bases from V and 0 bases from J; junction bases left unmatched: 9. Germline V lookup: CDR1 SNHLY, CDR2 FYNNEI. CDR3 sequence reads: CASNPRQGNSYEQYF. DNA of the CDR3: TGTGCCAGCAACCCTCGACAGGGAAACTCCTACGAGCAGTACTTC.

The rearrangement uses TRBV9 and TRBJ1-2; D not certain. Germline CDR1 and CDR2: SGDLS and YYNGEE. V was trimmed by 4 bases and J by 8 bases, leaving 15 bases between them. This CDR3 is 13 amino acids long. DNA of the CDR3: TGTGCCAGCAGCACTACCGAGGGCGTGGGCTACACCTTC. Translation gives CASSTTEGVGYTF.

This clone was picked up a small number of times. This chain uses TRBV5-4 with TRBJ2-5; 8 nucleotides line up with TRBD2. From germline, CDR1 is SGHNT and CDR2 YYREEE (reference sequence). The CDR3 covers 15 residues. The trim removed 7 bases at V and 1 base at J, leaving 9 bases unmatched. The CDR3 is CASATASGFQETQYF. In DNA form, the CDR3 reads TGTGCCAGCGCTACGGCTAGCGGGTTCCAAGAGACCCAGTACTTC.

CDR3 sequence (DNA): TGTGCCAGCAGTTCCCGCCGACTAGCGGGGGAATACGAGCAGTACTTC. Its translation: CASSSRRLAGEYEQYF. The chain employs TRBV6-6 and TRBJ2-7, with TRBD2 matching 12 bases. The CDR3 covers 16 residues. The germline V gene encodes CDR1 MNHNY and CDR2 SVGAGI (reference sequence). V was clipped by 4 bases and J by 4 bases; unmatched bases: 8.